This T cell receptor beta chain was documented in a study of T cell responses to AZD1222 COVID-19 vaccine. For the study at large: Second-dose recipients at about 4 or about 12 weeks were treated as one pooled group. Findings of the study overall: Nearly half of the spike-specific TCRs reportedly recognize variant regions that carry no mutations.

Turning to this clone: Its antigen is not known.

This table comes from immunoSEQ multiplex PCR, and its TCRdb copy is limited to in-frame clones, with some not included. The sample consists of some 74,000 clones, over 75% of them appearing once. The CDR3 is made up of 16 amino acids. Trimming pared 5 bases from V and 2 bases from J, leaving 16 bases between. Looked up from germline, CDR1 is MDHEN and CDR2 is SYDVKM. The source material was peripheral blood, sampled on day 0 of AZD1222 vaccination. The V call is TRBV28, the J call TRBJ1-3; no reliable D call. The origin of this receptor is an adult in good health. CDR3 loop: CASSIRTGSTGNTIYF. CDR3 DNA: TGTGCCAGCAGTATAAGGACCGGGTCGACTGGAAACACCATATATTTT.